Sequencing of this T cell receptor beta chain was carried out in a study of control samples from healthy donors and cancer patients. Germline V gives CDR1 SNHLY, CDR2 FYNNEI. V lost 6 bases and J 7 bases, leaving 21 bases between the germline ends. This CDR3 is built from 15 residues. Profiling relied on immunoSEQ multiplex PCR, and the TCRdb table lists in-frame clones only, not all of them. The profile shows about 140,000 clones, roughly nine tenths of them singletons. The specimen was blood. This TCR came from a man younger than 30 in good health. This sequence joins TRBV2 and TRBJ1-2; tentatively, D is TRBD1 (5 bases). CDR3 amino acids: CASSRGTLSSLGYTF. CDR3 nucleotide sequence: TGTGCCAGCAGCCGTGGGACCCTTTCCTCTCTTGGCTACACCTTC. Looking up the rest from reference TRBV2 and TRBJ1-2 gives the full variable domain: EPEVTQTPSHQVTQMGQEVILRCVPISNHLYFYWYRQILGQKVEFLVSFYNNEISEKSEIFDDQFSVERPDGSNFTLKIRSTKLEDSAMYFCASSRGTLSSLGYTFGSGTRLTVV.